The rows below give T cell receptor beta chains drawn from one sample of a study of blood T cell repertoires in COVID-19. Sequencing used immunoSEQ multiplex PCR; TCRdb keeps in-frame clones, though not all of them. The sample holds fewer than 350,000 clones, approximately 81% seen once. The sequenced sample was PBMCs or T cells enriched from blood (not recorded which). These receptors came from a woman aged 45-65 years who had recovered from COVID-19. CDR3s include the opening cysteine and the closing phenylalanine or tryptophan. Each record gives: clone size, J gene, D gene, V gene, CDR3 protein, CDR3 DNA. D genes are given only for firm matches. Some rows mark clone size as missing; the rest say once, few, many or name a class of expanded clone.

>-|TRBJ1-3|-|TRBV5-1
CASSFTAQSSGNTIYF
TGCGCCAGCAGCTTTACAGCCCAAAGCTCTGGAAACACCATATATTTT
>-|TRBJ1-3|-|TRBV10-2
CASSRGSGNTIYF
TGCGCCAGCAGCAGGGGTTCTGGAAACACCATATATTTT
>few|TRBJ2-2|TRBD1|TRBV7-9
CASSPTTGDRPNTGELFF
TGTGCCAGCAGCCCGACAACAGGGGACAGGCCTAACACCGGGGAGCTGTTTTTT
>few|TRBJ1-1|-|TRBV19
CASSIQGTNTEAFF
TGTGCCAGTAGTATACAGGGAACGAACACTGAAGCTTTCTTT
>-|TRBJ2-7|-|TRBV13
CASSPSERPYEQYF
TGTGCCAGCAGTCCCTCCGAGCGGCCCTACGAGCAGTACTTC
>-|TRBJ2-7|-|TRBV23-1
CASSRQYYEQYF
TGCGCCAGCAGCCGACAGTACTACGAGCAGTACTTC
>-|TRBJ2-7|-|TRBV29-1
CSVEIQNYEQYF
TGCAGCGTTGAAATCCAAAATTACGAGCAGTACTTC
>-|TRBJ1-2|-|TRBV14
CASSQDRVGGYTF
TGTGCCAGCAGCCAAGACAGGGTAGGCGGCTACACCTTC
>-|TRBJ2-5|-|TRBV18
CASSRDRQETQYF
TGTGCCAGCTCGCGAGACAGGCAAGAGACCCAGTACTTC
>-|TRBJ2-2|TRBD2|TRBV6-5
CASSISGSRIGELFF
TGTGCCAGCAGCATTAGCGGGAGTAGAATCGGGGAGCTGTTTTTT
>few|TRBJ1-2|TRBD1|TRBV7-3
CASSSTPPDRGNHGYTF
TGTGCCAGCAGCTCCACACCGCCGGACAGGGGGAATCATGGCTACACCTTC
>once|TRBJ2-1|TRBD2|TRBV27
CASSLSQAGAYNEQFF
TGTGCCAGCAGTTTATCCCAAGCGGGAGCTTACAATGAGCAGTTCTTC